Below are 5 T cell receptor beta chains sequenced from a single sample in a study of T cell responses to AZD1222 COVID-19 vaccine. Clones were sequenced by immunoSEQ multiplex PCR, and TCRdb holds only the in-frame ones, with some missing. The repertoire holds some 170,000 clones, with approximately 90% as singletons. The sequencing used peripheral blood, collected on day 0 of AZD1222 vaccination. These receptors all come from an adult in good health.

The J gene is TRBJ2-7, the V gene TRBV3-1 (or the pseudogene TRBV3-2); D is uncertain. Trimming removed 5 bases at V and 0 bases at J, with 17 bases between. CDR1 LGHDT and CDR2 YNNKEL come from the germline V gene (reference sequence). The CDR3 length is 16 residues. CDR3 sequence: CASSSRLDLGSYEQYF. CDR3 bases: TGTGCCAGCAGCTCCCGTCTCGACCTCGGCTCCTACGAGCAGTACTTC.

The chain combines TRBV3-1 (or the pseudogene TRBV3-2) with TRBJ2-1; 8 bases line up with TRBD1. V lost 1 base, J lost 2 bases, and 4 bases stayed unmatched. The CDR3 extends over 16 amino acids. Germline-derived CDR1 and CDR2 are LGHDT and YNNKEL (reference sequence). CDR3 coding DNA: TGTGCCAGCAGCCAAGGGTACAGGGGGACCTACAATGAGCAGTTCTTC. It translates to CASSQGYRGTYNEQFF.

This chain connects TRBV28 to TRBJ1-1; D gene uncertain. CDR1 is MDHEN, CDR2 SYDVKM, per germline. V gave up 6 bases and J gave up 11 bases, with 16 bases separating them. The CDR3 totals 12 residues. This CDR3 is CASSLGGLEAFF. The DNA of the CDR3 is TGTGCCAGCAGCCTGGGAGGTTTGGAGGCTTTCTTT.

The chain employs TRBV5-4 and TRBJ1-2; weak D call: TRBD1 (6 bases). Trimming left V 0 bases short and J 4 bases short, with 16 bases between. In germline, CDR1 is SGHNT, CDR2 YYREEE (reference sequence). The CDR3 sequence is 16 residues long. The CDR3 is CASSLDRVGTLYGYTF. The CDR3 nucleotides read TGTGCCAGCAGCTTGGACCGTGTCGGGACACTCTATGGCTACACCTTC.

V gene TRBV10-1 combines with J gene TRBJ2-1; 11 nucleotides align to TRBD2. Germline V gives CDR1 WNHNN, CDR2 SYGVQD (reference sequence). CDR3 size: 15 residues. Trimming at V came to 4 bases and at J to 6 bases, leaving 5 bases not matched to a gene. CDR3 nucleotides: TGCGCCAGCAGTGCCTTAGCGGGAGGGCGCAATGAGCAGTTCTTC. It encodes CASSALAGGRNEQFF.